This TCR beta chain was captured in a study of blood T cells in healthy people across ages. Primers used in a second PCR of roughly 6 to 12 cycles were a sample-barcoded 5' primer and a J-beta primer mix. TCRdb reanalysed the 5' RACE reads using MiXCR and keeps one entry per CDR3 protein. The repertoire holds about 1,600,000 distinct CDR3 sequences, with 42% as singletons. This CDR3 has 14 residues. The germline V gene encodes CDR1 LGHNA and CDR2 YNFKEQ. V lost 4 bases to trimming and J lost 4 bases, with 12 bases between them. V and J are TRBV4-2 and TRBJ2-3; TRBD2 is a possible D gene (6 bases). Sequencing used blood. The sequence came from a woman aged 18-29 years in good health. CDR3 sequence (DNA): TGTGCCAGCAGCCCCTTGCCGGGAGCAGATACGCAGTATTTT. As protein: CASSPLPGADTQYF.